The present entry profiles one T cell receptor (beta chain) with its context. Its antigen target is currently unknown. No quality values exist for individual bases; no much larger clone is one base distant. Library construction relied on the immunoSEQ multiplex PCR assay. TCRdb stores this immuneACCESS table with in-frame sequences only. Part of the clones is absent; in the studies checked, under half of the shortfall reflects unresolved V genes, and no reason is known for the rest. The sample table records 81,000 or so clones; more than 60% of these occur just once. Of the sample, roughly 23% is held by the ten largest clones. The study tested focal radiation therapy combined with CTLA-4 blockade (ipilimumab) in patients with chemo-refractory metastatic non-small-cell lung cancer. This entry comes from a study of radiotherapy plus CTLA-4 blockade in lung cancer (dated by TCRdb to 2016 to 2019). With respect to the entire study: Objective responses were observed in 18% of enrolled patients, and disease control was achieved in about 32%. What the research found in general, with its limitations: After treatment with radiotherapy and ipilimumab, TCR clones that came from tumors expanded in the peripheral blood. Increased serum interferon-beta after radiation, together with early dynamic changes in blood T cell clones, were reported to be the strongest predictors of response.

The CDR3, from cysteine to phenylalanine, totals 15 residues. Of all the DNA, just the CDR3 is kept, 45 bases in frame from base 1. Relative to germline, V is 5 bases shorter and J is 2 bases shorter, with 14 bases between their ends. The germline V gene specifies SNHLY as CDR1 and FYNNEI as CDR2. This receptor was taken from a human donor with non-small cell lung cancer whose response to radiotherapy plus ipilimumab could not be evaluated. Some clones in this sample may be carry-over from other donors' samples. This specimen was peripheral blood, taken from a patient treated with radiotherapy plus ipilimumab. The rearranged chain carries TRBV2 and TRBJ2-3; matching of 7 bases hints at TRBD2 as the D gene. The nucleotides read TGTGCCAGCAGTAGGGAGGGGGTTAACACAGATACGCAGTATTTT. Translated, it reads CASSREGVNTDTQYF.